The 20 T cell receptor beta chains given below trace back to one sample, sequenced in a study of T cells in Graves' hyperthyroidism and ophthalmopathy (dated by TCRdb to the late 2010s). The library was obtained by multiplex PCR. TCRdb lists the instrument as Illumina HiSeq 2000. TCR beta CDR3 regions were amplified from RNA transcripts. For the first round of RT-PCR on the TCR CDR3, the HTBI primer set was used together with the Qiagen OneStep RT-PCR kit. TCRdb reprocessing: public reads trimmed at Q25 with fastp, clones called with MiXCR, in-frame beta chains kept. When rows share a CDR3 protein, they turn into one entry using the most common DNA and genes. In all, the sample holds around 520,000 distinct CDR3 sequences, and approximately 25% of those were seen once. The leading ten clones occupy around 11% of the sample. Sequencing was done on a sample of blood. These receptors all come from a woman in her thirties with Graves' ophthalmopathy.

This clonotype was detected only a few times. V and J are TRBV12-3 or TRBV12-4 and TRBJ2-5; tentatively, D is TRBD2 (6 bases). The CDR3 extends over 16 amino acids. The V and J ends lost 6 bases and 4 bases respectively, with 21 bases between them. The CDR3 protein is CASSPPGGLSRETQYF. CDR3 nucleotides: TGTGCCAGCAGCCCTCCTGGAGGGTTGAGTAGAGAGACCCAGTACTTC.

V is TRBV6-2 or TRBV6-3 and J is TRBJ1-1, with no clear D. The CDR3 totals 11 residues. Germline lookup yields CDR1 MNHEY and CDR2 SVGEGT. V was pared by 3 bases and J by 6 bases, with 5 bases between. The CDR3 DNA sequence: TGTGCCAGCAGTTATTACGCTGAAGCTTTCTTT. Translating gives CASSYYAEAFF.

This clonotype showed up just a few times. The chain employs TRBV16 and TRBJ2-5; tentatively, D is TRBD1 (6 bases). This CDR3 contains 13 residues. V shed 2 bases and J shed 5 bases, with 9 bases lying between them. Germline V gene data show CDR1 as KGHSY and CDR2 as FQNENV. The CDR3 reads CASSQAGDETQYF. DNA for the CDR3: TGTGCCAGCAGCCAAGCAGGGGACGAGACCCAGTACTTC.

The V gene is TRBV9, the J gene TRBJ1-1, with TRBD1 as a possible D gene (6 bases). V dropped 0 bases and J dropped 0 bases, with 12 bases sitting between them. This CDR3 region has 16 residues. CDR1 is SGDLS and CDR2 is YYNGEE in the germline V gene. The CDR3 bases are TGTGCCAGCAGCGTAGTTCGGGGGCGGTTGAACACTGAAGCTTTCTTT. Residues: CASSVVRGRLNTEAFF.

This clonotype was observed many times. The rearrangement joins TRBV11-2 to TRBJ1-2; D is unresolved. V was shortened by 1 base and J by 7 bases, with 10 bases between the two germline ends. Germline lookup yields CDR1 SGHAT and CDR2 FQNNGV. There are 13 residues in the CDR3. The CDR3 is CASSLAGSGGYTF. CDR3 DNA: TGTGCCAGCAGCTTAGCGGGTTCTGGTGGCTACACCTTC. The full variable domain, completed using reference TRBV11-2 and TRBJ1-2, is EAGVAQSPRYKIIEKRQSVAFWCNPISGHATLYWYQQILGQGPKLLIQFQNNGVVDDSQLPKDRFSAERLKGVDSTLKIQPAKLEDSAVYLCASSLAGSGGYTFGSGTRLTVV.

This clonotype has a count of ten or more. The rearrangement links TRBV6-5 to TRBJ1-5, with TRBD1 matching 10 bases. Germline CDR1 reads MNHEY; CDR2 reads SVGAGI. CDR3 length: 20 amino acids. V was pared by 2 bases and J by 0 bases, with 13 bases of the junction left unmatched. CDR3 DNA: TGTGCCAGCAGTTACCTCCTCGGGACAGGGGAGGTGGATAGCAATCAGCCCCAGCATTTT. Its protein product is CASSYLLGTGEVDSNQPQHF.

This clonotype was seen a few times. This chain links TRBV12-3 or TRBV12-4 with TRBJ2-7; possibly TRBD1 or TRBD2 for D (6 bases each). The CDR3 is 16 residues long. V dropped 6 bases and J dropped 2 bases, with 20 bases sitting between them. CDR3 sequence (DNA): TGTGCCAGCAGCAGAGCTGGTGGGGGGCCCACCTACGAGCAGTACTTC. Its protein product is CASSRAGGGPTYEQYF.

The V gene is TRBV2, the J gene TRBJ2-7; no reliable D call. The ends were cut back, 4 bases at V and 4 bases at J, with 11 bases in the middle. The germline V gene encodes CDR1 SNHLY and CDR2 FYNNEI. The CDR3 is 13 residues long. The CDR3 sequence: CASSGPGQYEQYF. DNA of the CDR3: TGTGCCAGCAGTGGCCCAGGCCAATACGAGCAGTACTTC.

This clonotype was counted at least ten times. This chain connects TRBV6-5 to TRBJ1-1, with TRBD1 identical over 10 bases. V lost 6 bases to trimming and J lost 3 bases; unmatched junction nucleotides: 7. The CDR3 extends over 15 amino acids. The germline V gene encodes CDR1 MNHEY and CDR2 SVGAGI. The CDR3 loop is CASRRQGASDTEAFF. CDR3 nucleotides: TGTGCCAGCAGACGACAGGGGGCATCGGACACTGAAGCTTTCTTT.

This clonotype occurred many times. This chain uses TRBV7-9 with TRBJ1-1, with D unresolved. Between the trimmed V and J ends, which lost 1 base and 5 bases, there was a span of 5 bases. The CDR3 has 12 amino acids. CDR1 SEHNR and CDR2 FQNEAQ come from the germline V gene (reference sequence). CDR3 sequence reads: CASSLDWTEAFF. The CDR3 DNA is TGTGCCAGCAGCTTAGACTGGACTGAAGCTTTCTTT.

The chain links TRBV28 to TRBJ1-1; 7 bases match TRBD1. The CDR3 sequence is 12 residues long. Trimming removed 10 bases from V and 8 bases from J; junction bases left unmatched: 10. Germline loops: CDR1 MDHEN, CDR2 SYDVKM. The chain's CDR3 is CATLLRDSEAFF. As DNA, the CDR3 is TGTGCCACCCTTCTTCGGGACAGCGAAGCTTTCTTT. Full variable domain (missing parts from reference TRBV28 and TRBJ1-1): DVKVTQSSRYLVKRTGEKVFLECVQDMDHENMFWYRQDPGLGLRLIYFSYDVKMKEKGDIPEGYSVSREKKERFSLILESASTNQTSMYLCATLLRDSEAFFGQGTRLTVV.

This clonotype was observed many times. The chain is built from TRBV5-5 and TRBJ2-7; D is possibly TRBD1 (5 bases). CDR3 length equals 12 residues. The ends were cut back, 6 bases at V and 5 bases at J, with 12 bases in the middle. Germline CDR1 SGHKS, CDR2 YYEKEE (reference sequence). Written as DNA, the CDR3 is TGTGCCAGCAACGCAGGGTTCGACGAGCAGTACTTC. Translation: CASNAGFDEQYF. The entire variable domain, with the rest obtained from reference TRBV5-5 and TRBJ2-7, is as follows: DAGVTQSPTHLIKTRGQQVTLRCSPISGHKSVSWYQQVLGQGPQFIFQYYEKEERGRGNFPDRFSARQFPNYSSELNVNALLLGDSALYLCASNAGFDEQYFGPGTRLTVT.

The chain uses TRBV20-1 and TRBJ2-5, with D perhaps given as TRBD1 or TRBD2 (6 bases each). Germline CDR1 reads DFQATT; CDR2 reads SNEGSKA (reference sequence). The CDR3 is made up of 15 amino acids. The germline V and J ends were trimmed by 5 bases and 4 bases, with 20 bases remaining between them. The CDR3 region has the DNA TGCAGTGCTCCGACCGCGACAGGTAGCGGAGAGACCCAGTACTTC. It codes for CSAPTATGSGETQYF.

This clonotype was observed a single time. V and J are TRBV12-3 or TRBV12-4 and TRBJ1-5; D gene uncertain. V was trimmed by 5 bases and J by 11 bases, leaving 28 bases between them. The CDR3 is made up of 17 amino acids. CDR3 bases: TGTGCCAGCAGTCTCGGACTAGAAACAACGACCCCTCGGGCCCAGCATTTT. Translated: CASSLGLETTTPRAQHF.

The count of this clonotype is one. One end of the junction fails to match germline, which may point to a read error. The rearrangement links TRBV2 to TRBJ1-1; possible D gene TRBD1, 6 bases. From germline, CDR1 is SNHLY and CDR2 FYNNEI. The CDR3 loop spans 13 amino acids. CDR3 nucleotides: TGTGCCAGCAGACTAGGACAGACCACTGAAGCCTTCTTT. This sequence encodes CASRLGQTTEAFF. Full variable domain (outside the CDR3, taken from reference TRBV2 and TRBJ1-1): EPEVTQTPSHQVTQMGQEVILRCVPISNHLYFYWYRQILGQKVEFLVSFYNNEISEKSEIFDDQFSVERPDGSNFTLKIRSTKLEDSAMYFCASRLGQTTEAFFGQGTRLTVV.

This rearrangement joins TRBV30 to TRBJ2-7; a possible D gene is TRBD1 (6 bases). This CDR3 contains 14 residues. Per germline, CDR1 GTSNPN and CDR2 SVGIG (reference sequence). Trimming cost V 2 bases and J 5 bases, with 16 bases left between them. The CDR3 sequence: CAWSPTGVRNEQYF. The CDR3 nucleotides are TGTGCCTGGAGTCCGACAGGAGTAAGAAACGAGCAGTACTTC. Complete variable domain (other parts from reference TRBV30 and TRBJ2-7): SQTIHQWPATLVQPVGSPLSLECTVEGTSNPNLYWYRQAAGRGLQLLFYSVGIGQISSEVPQNLSASRPQDRQFILSSKKLLLSDSGFYLCAWSPTGVRNEQYFGPGTRLTVT.

The sample holds many counts of this clonotype. The chain combines TRBV7-9 with TRBJ1-2; D is unclear. The CDR3 sequence is 15 residues long. Germline V CDR1 and CDR2: SEHNR, FQNEAQ (reference sequence). Trimming shortened V by 1 base and J by 1 base, and 10 bases separated the two germline ends. CDR3 in DNA: TGTGCCAGCAGCTTAGTTGGCGGTATTAACTATGGCTACACCTTC. Translated: CASSLVGGINYGYTF.

This clonotype was counted at least ten times. The chain recombines TRBV29-1 with TRBJ1-1; 9 bases are a match to TRBD1. Germline V gene data show CDR1 as SQVTM and CDR2 as ANQGSEA. The CDR3 covers 14 residues. The J segment lost 5 bases and the V segment lost 7 bases, leaving 11 bases of the junction unmatched. The CDR3 sequence is CSAQTGGGGTEAFF. In DNA, the CDR3 is TGCAGCGCCCAAACAGGGGGCGGGGGGACTGAAGCTTTCTTT.

The chain carries TRBV12-3 or TRBV12-4 and TRBJ2-5; 7 bases align to TRBD2. V was clipped by 6 bases and J by 3 bases; unmatched bases: 10. The CDR3 has 15 residues. CDR3 sequence reads: CASSRRTRVKETQYF. CDR3 nucleotides: TGTGCCAGCAGCCGCAGGACTAGGGTAAAAGAGACCCAGTACTTC.

CDR3 sequence: CASSEGAHTEAFF. The CDR3 DNA follows: TGTGCCAGCAGTGAGGGGGCGCACACTGAAGCTTTCTTT. The chain links TRBV6-1 to TRBJ1-1; possibly TRBD1 for D (6 bases). The V end lost 3 bases, the J end lost 3 bases, and 8 bases lay between the germline ends. Germline lookup yields CDR1 MNHNS and CDR2 SASEGT. This CDR3 is built from 13 residues.